These 3 T cell receptor beta chains came from one sample sequenced in a study of blood T cell repertoires in COVID-19. The repertoire was sequenced with immunoSEQ multiplex PCR; TCRdb's copy has only in-frame clones and lacks some. The sample holds about 250,000 clones; 70% to 90% are singletons and the top ten take roughly 3%. Sequences were obtained from peripheral blood. The receptors were gathered from a young man with active or convalescent COVID-19.

The genes are TRBV5-1 and TRBJ2-3, with unresolved D. This CDR3 has 15 residues. V lost 2 bases and J lost 2, with 12 bases in between. The V gene's germline CDR1 is SGHRS and CDR2 YFSETQ. Here the CDR3 reads CASSFTKPDTDTQYF. CDR3 DNA: TGCGCCAGCAGCTTTACTAAACCAGACACAGATACGCAGTATTTT.

J is TRBJ1-4 and V is TRBV15, with 10 bases matching TRBD1. Per the germline V gene, CDR1 is LNHNV and CDR2 is YYDKDF (reference sequence). With 2 bases clipped from V and 6 bases from J, the junction kept 6 bases outside the gene matches. This CDR3 contains 16 residues. The CDR3 DNA reads TGTGCCACCAGCAGATCCACCGGGACAGGGGATGAAAAACTGTTTTTT. Protein product: CATSRSTGTGDEKLFF.

This clone was detected only once. The V gene is TRBV7-9, the J gene TRBJ1-4; no definite D call. This CDR3 contains 14 residues. Germline V gene lookup returns CDR1 SEHNR and CDR2 FQNEAQ (reference sequence). V was cut by 3 bases and J by 8 bases, with 13 bases left in between. CDR3: CASSFFSREEKLFF. CDR3 nucleotides: TGTGCCAGCAGCTTTTTTTCGCGGGAGGAAAAACTGTTTTTT.